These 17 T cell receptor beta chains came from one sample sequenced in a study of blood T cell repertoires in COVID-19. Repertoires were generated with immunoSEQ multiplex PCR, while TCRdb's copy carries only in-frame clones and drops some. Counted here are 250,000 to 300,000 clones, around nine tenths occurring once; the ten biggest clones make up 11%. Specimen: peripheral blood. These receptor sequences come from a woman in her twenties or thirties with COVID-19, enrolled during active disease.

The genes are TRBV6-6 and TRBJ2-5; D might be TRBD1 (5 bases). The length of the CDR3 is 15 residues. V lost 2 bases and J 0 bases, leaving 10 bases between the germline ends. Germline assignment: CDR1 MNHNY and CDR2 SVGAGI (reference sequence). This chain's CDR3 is CASSYGGRDQETQYF. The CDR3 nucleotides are TGTGCCAGCAGTTACGGCGGCAGGGACCAAGAGACCCAGTACTTC.

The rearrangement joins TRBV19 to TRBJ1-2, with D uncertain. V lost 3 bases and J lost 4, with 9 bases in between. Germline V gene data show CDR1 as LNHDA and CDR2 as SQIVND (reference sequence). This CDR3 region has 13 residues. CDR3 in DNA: TGTGCCAGTAGTATCTACAGTTCCTATGGCTACACCTTC. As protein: CASSIYSSYGYTF.

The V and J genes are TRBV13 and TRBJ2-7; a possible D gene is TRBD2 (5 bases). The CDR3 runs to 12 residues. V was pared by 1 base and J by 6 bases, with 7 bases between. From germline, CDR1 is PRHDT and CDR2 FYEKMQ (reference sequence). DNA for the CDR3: TGTGCCAGCAGCTTAGCCCGGGGCGAGCAGTACTTC. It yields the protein CASSLARGEQYF.

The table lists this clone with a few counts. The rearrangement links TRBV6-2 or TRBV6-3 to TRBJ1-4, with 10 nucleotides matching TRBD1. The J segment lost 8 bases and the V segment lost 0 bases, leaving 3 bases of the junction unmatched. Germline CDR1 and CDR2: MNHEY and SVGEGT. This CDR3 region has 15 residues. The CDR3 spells CASSYSRTGGEKLFF. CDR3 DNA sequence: TGTGCCAGCAGTTACTCGCGGACAGGGGGAGAAAAACTGTTTTTT.

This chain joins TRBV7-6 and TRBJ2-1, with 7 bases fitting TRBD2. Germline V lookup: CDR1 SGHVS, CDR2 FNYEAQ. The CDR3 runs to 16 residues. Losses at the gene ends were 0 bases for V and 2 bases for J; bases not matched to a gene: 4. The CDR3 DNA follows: TGTGCCAGCAGCTTAGCGCCTAGCGGAACCTACAATGAGCAGTTCTTC. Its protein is CASSLAPSGTYNEQFF. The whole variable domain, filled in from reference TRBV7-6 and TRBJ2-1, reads GAGVSQSPRYKVTKRGQDVALRCDPISGHVSLYWYRQALGQGPEFLTYFNYEAQQDKSGLPNDRFSAERPEGSISTLTIQRTEQRDSAMYRCASSLAPSGTYNEQFFGPGTRLTVL.

CDR3 nucleotides: TGTGCCAGCTCACCGAACGGGGACTCCTACGAGCAGTACTTC. Its protein is CASSPNGDSYEQYF. The chain is built from TRBV18 and TRBJ2-7, with a tentative D call TRBD2 (5 bases). CDR3 size: 14 residues. The V end was cut by 3 bases, the J end by 0 bases, with 9 bases between. CDR1 KGHSH and CDR2 LQKENI come from the germline V gene.

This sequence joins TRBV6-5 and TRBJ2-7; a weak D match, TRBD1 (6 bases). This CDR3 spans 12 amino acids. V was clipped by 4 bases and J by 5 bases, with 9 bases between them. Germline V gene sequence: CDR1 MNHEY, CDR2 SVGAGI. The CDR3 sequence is CASSSRGNEQYF. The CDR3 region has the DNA TGTGCCAGCAGTTCAAGGGGGAACGAGCAGTACTTC.

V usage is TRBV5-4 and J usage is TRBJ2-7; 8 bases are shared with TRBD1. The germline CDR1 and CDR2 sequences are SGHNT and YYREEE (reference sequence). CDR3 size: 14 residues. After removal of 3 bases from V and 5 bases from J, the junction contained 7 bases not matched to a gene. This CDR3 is CASSSGQGTHEQYF. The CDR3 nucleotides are TGTGCCAGCAGCTCCGGACAGGGAACCCACGAGCAGTACTTC.

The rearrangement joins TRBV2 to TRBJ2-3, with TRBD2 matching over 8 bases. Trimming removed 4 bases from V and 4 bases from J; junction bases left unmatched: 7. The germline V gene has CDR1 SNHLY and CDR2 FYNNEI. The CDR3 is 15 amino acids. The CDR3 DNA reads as TGTGCCAGCAGTGGGATAGCGGGATTCCCAGATACGCAGTATTTT. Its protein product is CASSGIAGFPDTQYF.

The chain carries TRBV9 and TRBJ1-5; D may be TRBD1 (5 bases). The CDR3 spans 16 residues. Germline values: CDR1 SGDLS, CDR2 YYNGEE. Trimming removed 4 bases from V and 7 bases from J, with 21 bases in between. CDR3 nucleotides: TGTGCCAGCAGCCCCGGCCCGGCCTCGGCAGGGCAGCCCCAGCATTTT. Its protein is CASSPGPASAGQPQHF.

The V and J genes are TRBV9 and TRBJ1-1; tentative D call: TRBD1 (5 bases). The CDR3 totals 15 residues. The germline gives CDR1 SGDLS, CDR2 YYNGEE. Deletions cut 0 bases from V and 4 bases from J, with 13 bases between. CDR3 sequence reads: CASSVAQGGGTEAFF. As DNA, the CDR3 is TGTGCCAGCAGCGTAGCCCAGGGCGGGGGCACTGAAGCTTTCTTT.

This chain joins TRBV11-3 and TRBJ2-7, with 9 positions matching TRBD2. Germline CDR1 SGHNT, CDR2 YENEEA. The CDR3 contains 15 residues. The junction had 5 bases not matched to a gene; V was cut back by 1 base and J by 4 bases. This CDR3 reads CASSLVGGRGYEQYF. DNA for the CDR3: TGTGCCAGCAGCTTAGTGGGCGGGAGGGGGTACGAGCAGTACTTC.

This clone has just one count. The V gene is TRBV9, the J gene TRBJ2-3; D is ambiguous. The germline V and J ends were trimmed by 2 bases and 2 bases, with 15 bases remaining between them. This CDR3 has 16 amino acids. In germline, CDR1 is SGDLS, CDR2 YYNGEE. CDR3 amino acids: CASSVENRLPTDTQYF. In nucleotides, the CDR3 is TGTGCCAGCAGCGTGGAGAATCGCCTACCCACAGATACGCAGTATTTT.

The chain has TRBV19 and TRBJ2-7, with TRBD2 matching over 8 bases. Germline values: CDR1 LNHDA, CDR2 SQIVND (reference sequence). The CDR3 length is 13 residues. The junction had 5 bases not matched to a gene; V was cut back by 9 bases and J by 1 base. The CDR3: CASTGTSSYEQYF. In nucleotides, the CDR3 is TGTGCCAGCACCGGGACTAGTTCCTACGAGCAGTACTTC.

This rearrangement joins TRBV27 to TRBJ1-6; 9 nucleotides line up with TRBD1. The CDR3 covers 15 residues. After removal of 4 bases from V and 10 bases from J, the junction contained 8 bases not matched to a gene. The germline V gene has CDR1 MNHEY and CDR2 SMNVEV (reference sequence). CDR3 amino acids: CASSWATGGFSPLHF. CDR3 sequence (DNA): TGTGCCAGCAGTTGGGCGACAGGGGGATTCTCACCCCTCCACTTT.

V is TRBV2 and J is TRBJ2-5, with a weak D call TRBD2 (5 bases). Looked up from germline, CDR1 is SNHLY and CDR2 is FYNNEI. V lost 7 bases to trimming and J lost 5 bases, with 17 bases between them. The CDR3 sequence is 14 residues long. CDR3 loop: CASTRREGPETQYF. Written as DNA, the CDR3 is TGTGCCAGCACCAGACGCGAGGGCCCGGAGACCCAGTACTTC. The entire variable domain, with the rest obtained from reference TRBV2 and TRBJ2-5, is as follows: EPEVTQTPSHQVTQMGQEVILRCVPISNHLYFYWYRQILGQKVEFLVSFYNNEISEKSEIFDDQFSVERPDGSNFTLKIRSTKLEDSAMYFCASTRREGPETQYFGPGTRLLVL.

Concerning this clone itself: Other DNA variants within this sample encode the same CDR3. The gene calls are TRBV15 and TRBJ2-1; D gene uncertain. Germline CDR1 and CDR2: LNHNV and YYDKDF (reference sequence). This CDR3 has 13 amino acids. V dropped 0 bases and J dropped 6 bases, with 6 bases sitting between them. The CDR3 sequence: CATSRDPGNEQFF. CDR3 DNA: TGTGCCACCAGCAGAGATCCCGGCAATGAGCAGTTCTTC. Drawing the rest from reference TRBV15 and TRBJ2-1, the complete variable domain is DAMVIQNPRYQVTQFGKPVTLSCSQTLNHNVMYWYQQKSSQAPKLLFHYYDKDFNNEADTPDNFQSRRPNTSFCFLDIRSPGLGDTAMYLCATSRDPGNEQFFGPGTRLTVL.